The next 29 T cell receptor beta chains were all read from a single sample in a study of blood T cell repertoires in COVID-19. TCRdb keeps only in-frame clones here, not all; method: immunoSEQ multiplex PCR. The sample yields hundreds of thousands of clones, approximately 90% seen once. The sequenced sample consisted of peripheral blood. Receptors were obtained from a woman under 30 with acute or convalescent COVID-19.

This clone was seen a handful of times. The chain links TRBV6-6 to TRBJ2-7, with a possible D match to TRBD1 (5 bases). CDR1 is MNHNY, CDR2 SVGAGI, per germline (reference sequence). Trimming pared 2 bases from V and 6 bases from J, leaving 8 bases between. This CDR3 has 12 amino acids. CDR3 nucleotide sequence: TGTGCCAGCAGTTACACAACAGGCGAGCAGTACTTC. Translating gives CASSYTTGEQYF.

The chain has TRBV19 and TRBJ2-7, with D perhaps TRBD1 (5 bases). The CDR3 length is 11 residues. In germline, CDR1 is LNHDA, CDR2 SQIVND (reference sequence). V was pared by 10 bases and J by 1 base, with 8 bases between. DNA for the CDR3: TGTGCCACCCGACAGTCCTACGAGCAGTACTTC. Protein product: CATRQSYEQYF.

The CDR3 spells CATSDGGSTGELFF. CDR3 DNA sequence: TGTGCCACCAGTGATGGGGGGAGCACCGGGGAGCTGTTTTTT. The chain joins TRBV24-1 to TRBJ2-2; TRBD2 might be the D (6 bases). V lost 3 bases and J lost 4, with 8 bases in between. The CDR3 has 14 amino acids. Per the germline V gene, CDR1 is KGHDR and CDR2 is SFDVKD.

V and J are TRBV29-1 and TRBJ2-7; D call uncertain. Germline assignment: CDR1 SQVTM and CDR2 ANQGSEA. The CDR3 consists of 14 residues. Trimming took 7 bases from V and 4 from J, leaving 20 bases between them. The CDR3 region is CSAVIDTDLYEQYF. The CDR3 DNA is TGCAGCGCTGTCATTGACACGGATTTATACGAGCAGTACTTC.

The chain recombines TRBV24-1 with TRBJ1-2; 10 bases align to TRBD1. CDR1 KGHDR and CDR2 SFDVKD come from the germline V gene. V was clipped by 2 bases and J by 8 bases; unmatched bases: 7. The CDR3 covers 15 residues. CDR3 in amino acids: CATSDSDRGQWGYTF. CDR3 nucleotide sequence: TGTGCCACCAGTGATTCCGACAGGGGGCAGTGGGGCTACACCTTC.

This clone was detected once. This sequence joins TRBV6-5 and TRBJ1-1; TRBD1 might be the D (6 bases). The germline V and J ends were trimmed by 6 bases and 5 bases, with 19 bases remaining between them. This CDR3 is built from 15 residues. Germline-derived CDR1 and CDR2 are MNHEY and SVGAGI. The CDR3 bases are TGTGCCAGCAGACGACAGGACTCCAGGAAAACTGAAGCTTTCTTT. It encodes CASRRQDSRKTEAFF.

The J gene is TRBJ2-7, the V gene TRBV6-2 or TRBV6-3; 10 bases align to TRBD1. This CDR3 comprises 16 residues. In germline, CDR1 is MNHEY, CDR2 SVGEGT. J gave up 2 bases and V 5 bases, and 9 bases lay outside the gene matches. This chain's CDR3 is CASSLPTGGFPYEQYF. In nucleotides, the CDR3 is TGTGCCAGCAGTCTCCCGACAGGGGGCTTCCCCTACGAGCAGTACTTC.

The genes are TRBV12-3 or TRBV12-4 and TRBJ1-1; D gene ambiguous. The V end lost 6 bases, the J end lost 5 bases, and 7 bases lay between the germline ends. CDR3 length: 11 amino acids. The CDR3 loop reads CASRTRTEAFF. The CDR3 DNA follows: TGTGCCAGCAGGACAAGAACTGAAGCTTTCTTT.

The gene calls are TRBV27 and TRBJ1-2, with D perhaps TRBD1 (5 bases). Germline assignment: CDR1 MNHEY and CDR2 SMNVEV (reference sequence). V was pared by 5 bases and J by 2 bases, with 9 bases between. The CDR3 is made up of 13 amino acids. CDR3 sequence: CASSLQENYGYTF. The CDR3 bases are TGTGCCAGCAGTCTACAGGAGAACTATGGCTACACCTTC.

The V call is TRBV5-5, the J call TRBJ1-1, with 7 positions matching TRBD1. The junction had 4 bases not matched to a gene; V was cut back by 0 bases and J by 5 bases. The CDR3 contains 14 residues. CDR1 is SGHKS and CDR2 is YYEKEE in the germline V gene (reference sequence). The CDR3 DNA is TGTGCCAGCAGCTTGGACAGGGGACTGACTGAAGCTTTCTTT. Translated, it gives CASSLDRGLTEAFF.

The chain links TRBV7-2 to TRBJ2-3; 7 bases fit TRBD2. V lost 1 base and J lost 2; bases outside the gene matches: 6. Germline V gene sequence: CDR1 SGHTA, CDR2 FQGNSA. The CDR3 is 16 amino acids. The CDR3 is CASSLGLAVITDTQYF. CDR3 coding DNA: TGTGCCAGCAGCTTAGGGCTAGCGGTGATCACAGATACGCAGTATTTT.

The chain combines TRBV12-2 with TRBJ1-2. TRBV12-2 is described as a pseudogene. The CDR3 is 15 amino acids. CDR3 coding DNA: TGTGCAAGTCGCTTAGTCTCCCTCGGAGGGAGTGGCTACACCTTC. Protein sequence: CASRLVSLGGSGYTF.

The V gene is TRBV5-1, the J gene TRBJ1-5, with a tentative D call TRBD1 (5 bases). V was trimmed by 5 bases and J by 1 base, leaving 10 bases between them. Germline CDR1 is SGHRS and CDR2 is YFSETQ. The CDR3 totals 14 residues. In DNA form, the CDR3 reads TGCGCCAGCAGTGCCGGGGGGAGCAATCAGCCCCAGCATTTT. It is translated as CASSAGGSNQPQHF.

This chain uses TRBV6-1 with TRBJ2-7, with no clear D. The CDR3 has 14 amino acids. Per germline, CDR1 MNHNS and CDR2 SASEGT. V lost 1 base and J 1 base, leaving 8 bases between the germline ends. CDR3 region: CASSEDGSSYEQYF. The CDR3 nucleotides read TGTGCCAGCAGTGAAGATGGCAGTTCCTACGAGCAGTACTTC.

The chain couples TRBV5-1 to TRBJ1-3, with 8 positions matching TRBD1. Per the germline V gene, CDR1 is SGHRS and CDR2 is YFSETQ. The J segment lost 0 bases and the V segment lost 4 bases, leaving 6 bases of the junction unmatched. This CDR3 is built from 16 residues. Here the CDR3 DNA reads TGCGCCAGCAGCCCCGGACAGGGAAACTCTGGAAACACCATATATTTT. It encodes CASSPGQGNSGNTIYF.

The V and J genes are TRBV19 and TRBJ1-1, with 8 bases identical to TRBD1. Germline lookup yields CDR1 LNHDA and CDR2 SQIVND (reference sequence). This CDR3 contains 13 residues. V was pared by 7 bases and J by 4 bases, with 5 bases of the junction left unmatched. CDR3 in DNA: TGTGCCAGTAAGGACAGGGCAGCCACTGAAGCTTTCTTT. Amino acids: CASKDRAATEAFF. The full variable domain, with the rest looked up from reference TRBV19 and TRBJ1-1, is DGGITQSPKYLFRKEGQNVTLSCEQNLNHDAMYWYRQDPGQGLRLIYYSQIVNDFQKGDIAEGYSVSREKKESFPLTVTSAQKNPTAFYLCASKDRAATEAFFGQGTRLTVV.

The chain carries TRBV5-1 and TRBJ2-1; TRBD1 might be the D (6 bases). This CDR3 is built from 12 residues. V gave up 9 bases and J gave up 3 bases, with 10 bases separating them. The V gene's germline CDR1 is SGHRS and CDR2 YFSETQ. CDR3 loop: CATTGNYNEQFF. DNA of the CDR3: TGCGCCACCACAGGGAACTACAATGAGCAGTTCTTC.

CDR3 nucleotides: TGTGCTAGTGGTTCGGGTTTGCCCAATGAGCAGTTCTTC. Amino acids: CASGSGLPNEQFF. The chain uses TRBV12-5 and TRBJ2-1, with D hard to call. Germline V CDR1 and CDR2: LGHNT, FRNRAP. V gave up 4 bases and J gave up 6 bases, with 10 bases separating them. The CDR3 spans 13 residues.

The chain combines TRBV6-5 with TRBJ1-1, with D possibly matching TRBD1 (6 bases). Germline CDR1 is MNHEY and CDR2 is SVGAGI. The length of the CDR3 is 15 residues. With 7 bases removed from V and 1 base from J, the gap between germline ends came to 16 bases. CDR3 sequence reads: CASNPKTGRNTEAFF. CDR3 in DNA: TGTGCCAGCAACCCGAAGACAGGCCGGAACACTGAAGCTTTCTTT.

This sequence joins TRBV24-1 and TRBJ2-1; D is unclear. V lost 1 base and J lost 9, with 9 bases in between. This CDR3 contains 13 residues. CDR1 is KGHDR, CDR2 SFDVKD, per germline. Here the CDR3 reads CATSDFSSGEQFF. DNA for the CDR3: TGTGCCACCAGTGATTTTTCTTCAGGTGAGCAGTTCTTC.

The rearrangement uses TRBV4-2 and TRBJ1-2; TRBD1 matches 7 bases. From germline, CDR1 is LGHNA and CDR2 YNFKEQ. The CDR3 length is 16 residues. The V gene end was trimmed by 4 bases and the J gene end by 4 bases; junction bases not matched to a gene: 12. The CDR3 sequence: CASSPVTGAHGYGYTF. The CDR3 DNA reads TGTGCCAGCAGCCCGGTTACAGGGGCGCACGGCTATGGCTACACCTTC.

J is TRBJ1-6 and V is TRBV5-8; D unclear. The germline V gene has CDR1 SGHTS and CDR2 YDEGEE. The length of the CDR3 is 16 residues. Trimming cost V 4 bases and J 0 bases, with 11 bases left between them. This chain's CDR3 is CASSPGLRSYNSPLHF. CDR3 DNA sequence: TGTGCCAGCAGCCCCGGTCTACGCTCCTATAATTCACCCCTCCACTTT.

The chain joins TRBV7-9 to TRBJ1-5; D uncertain. Trimming left V 6 bases short and J 9 bases short, with 15 bases between. The germline V gene has CDR1 SEHNR and CDR2 FQNEAQ (reference sequence). CDR3 length equals 13 residues. The CDR3 reads CASRGGPLGPQHF. DNA for the CDR3: TGTGCCAGCAGAGGTGGGCCGCTTGGGCCCCAGCATTTT.

This chain joins TRBV6-2 or TRBV6-3 and TRBJ1-1; 7 bases map to TRBD1. The CDR3 covers 13 residues. Germline trimming cut 5 bases from V and 5 bases from J; bases unmatched to any gene: 5. Germline V CDR1 and CDR2: MNHEY, SVGEGT. CDR3 protein: CASSLTTGTEAFF. CDR3 sequence (DNA): TGTGCCAGCAGTCTAACGACAGGGACTGAAGCTTTCTTT.

Comment on this clone: Within the sample, other DNA sequences also encode this same CDR3. The chain joins TRBV7-9 to TRBJ2-7; 8 positions agree with TRBD1. The CDR3 has 12 residues. The germline V gene encodes CDR1 SEHNR and CDR2 FQNEAQ (reference sequence). The trim removed 5 bases at V and 4 bases at J, leaving 1 base unmatched. For the CDR3, the DNA is TGTGCCAGCAGCCGGACAGGGTACGAGCAGTACTTC. Its protein product is CASSRTGYEQYF.

The V and J genes are TRBV9 and TRBJ1-2, with 9 bases aligning to TRBD1. Germline V lookup: CDR1 SGDLS, CDR2 YYNGEE. V lost 4 bases and J lost 2; bases outside the gene matches: 18. This CDR3 spans 19 amino acids. CDR3 DNA: TGTGCCAGCAGCCCCTCAGGGTTCAACCGGGACAGGGACAACTATGGCTACACCTTC. Translated, it gives CASSPSGFNRDRDNYGYTF.

The chain uses TRBV3-1 (or the pseudogene TRBV3-2) and TRBJ2-3; D possibly corresponds to TRBD2 (5 bases). CDR1 is LGHDT, CDR2 YNNKEL, per germline (reference sequence). V shed 4 bases and J shed 3 bases, with 14 bases lying between them. This CDR3 comprises 15 residues. This chain's CDR3 is CASSPDPRRTDTQYF. The CDR3 nucleotides read TGTGCCAGCAGCCCAGACCCGAGGAGGACAGATACGCAGTATTTT.

This chain uses TRBV25-1 with TRBJ1-6, with a possible D match to TRBD1 (6 bases). The V and J ends lost 6 bases and 14 bases respectively, with 26 bases between them. This CDR3 region has 16 residues. Germline assignment: CDR1 MGHDK and CDR2 SYGVNS. In nucleotides, the CDR3 is TGTGCCAGCAGGCCAAAACAGGGCCCGTTTAGAGGGTCCCTCCACTTT. Its translation: CASRPKQGPFRGSLHF.

There are many counts of this clone. The chain is built from TRBV6-1 and TRBJ1-5, with D maybe TRBD1 (6 bases). Germline values: CDR1 MNHNS, CDR2 SASEGT. V dropped 1 base and J dropped 4 bases, with 14 bases sitting between them. This CDR3 region has 16 residues. CDR3 region: CASSEVAGEGNQPQHF. The CDR3 DNA sequence: TGTGCCAGCAGTGAAGTCGCAGGGGAGGGAAATCAGCCCCAGCATTTT.